This T cell receptor beta chain was captured by sequencing in a study of blood T cell repertoires in COVID-19. Study as a whole: COVID-19 samples from acute and convalescent phases originated in the United States, Italy and Spain. Sources were T cells, B-cell-depleted T cells, or PBMCs; the material itself was cDNA or gDNA.

This clone was seen just once. This CDR3 is 14 amino acids long. From germline, CDR1 is MDHEN and CDR2 SYDVKM. V was trimmed by 10 bases and J by 0 bases, leaving 16 bases between them. Per the study methods: Reference gene primers were amplified, and this amplification served to estimate nucleated cell counts. Repertoires were generated with immunoSEQ multiplex PCR, while TCRdb's copy carries only in-frame clones and drops some. The V and J calls and clone size are taken from that table; D and trimming were inferred from the DNA. The sample lists about 40,000 clones, about 90% occurring once. The clonotype was recovered from a woman in her 30s in a cohort sampled during active COVID-19. The sequencing sample was made of peripheral blood. The chain carries TRBV28 and TRBJ2-7, with a possible D match to TRBD2 (6 bases). The CDR3 bases are TGTGCCACCCTGGACTACTCCTCCTCCTACGAGCAGTACTTC. Its protein is CATLDYSSSYEQYF.